A selection of T cell receptor beta chains follows, all from one sample in a study of Tregs in tolerant kidney transplant recipients. TCRdb's copy holds only in-frame clones and misses some; the assay was immunoSEQ multiplex PCR. This table has over 60,000 clones, less than 90% appearing once. The sample consisted of CD4+ T cells from blood. The receptor source for this set is a human donor in good health. Both conserved end residues are part of each CDR3. The order of the fields is CDR3 protein, CDR3 DNA, D gene, J gene, clone size, V gene, CDR3 length. D genes are given only for firm matches. Not all rows give a size; the values are once, few, many and, for expanded clones, a class.

CDR3 protein: CASSFRFPLGETQYF; CDR3 DNA: TGTGCCAGCAGCTTTCGGTTTCCCCTAGGGGAGACCCAGTACTTC; D gene: .; J gene: TRBJ2-5; clone size: once; V gene: TRBV11-3; CDR3 length: 15
CDR3 protein: CASSRDFLTDTQYF; CDR3 DNA: TGTGCCAGCTCACGGGACTTCCTCACAGATACGCAGTATTTT; D gene: .; J gene: TRBJ2-3; clone size: .; V gene: TRBV18; CDR3 length: 14
CDR3 protein: CASSPTSGGNPNNEQFF; CDR3 DNA: TGCGCCAGCAGCCCTACTAGCGGGGGCAACCCAAACAATGAGCAGTTCTTC; D gene: TRBD2; J gene: TRBJ2-1; clone size: .; V gene: TRBV5-1; CDR3 length: 17
CDR3 protein: CASSSTSLVGQFF; CDR3 DNA: TGCGCCAGCAGCTCTACTAGCCTAGTGGGGCAGTTCTTC; D gene: .; J gene: TRBJ2-1; clone size: .; V gene: TRBV5-1; CDR3 length: 13
CDR3 protein: CASSLSTLTGTSGNEQFF; CDR3 DNA: TGTGCCAGCAGTTTGTCCACCCTTACCGGGACTAGCGGCAATGAGCAGTTCTTC; D gene: TRBD2; J gene: TRBJ2-1; clone size: once; V gene: TRBV27; CDR3 length: 18
CDR3 protein: CASSLDSLAKNIQYF; CDR3 DNA: TGTGCCAGCAGCTTAGACAGCCTAGCCAAAAACATTCAGTACTTC; D gene: .; J gene: TRBJ2-4; clone size: .; V gene: TRBV11-3; CDR3 length: 15
CDR3 protein: CASSSGLAGISTDTQYF; CDR3 DNA: TGCGCCAGCAGCTCGGGACTAGCGGGGATTAGCACAGATACGCAGTATTTT; D gene: TRBD2; J gene: TRBJ2-3; clone size: few; V gene: TRBV5-1; CDR3 length: 17
CDR3 protein: CASSRKGSRNTEAFF; CDR3 DNA: TGTGCCAGCAGCCGGAAGGGGTCCCGGAACACTGAAGCTTTCTTT; D gene: .; J gene: TRBJ1-1; clone size: .; V gene: TRBV5-4; CDR3 length: 15
CDR3 protein: CAWGGEYSGNTIYF; CDR3 DNA: TGTGCCTGGGGCGGGGAATACTCTGGAAACACCATATATTTT; D gene: .; J gene: TRBJ1-3; clone size: .; V gene: TRBV30; CDR3 length: 14
CDR3 protein: CASSRRTGLGSRETQYF; CDR3 DNA: TGTGCCAGCAGCAGACGCACGGGGTTAGGGTCGCGGGAGACCCAGTACTTC; D gene: .; J gene: TRBJ2-5; clone size: .; V gene: TRBV11-1; CDR3 length: 17
CDR3 protein: CASISGLAGYEQYF; CDR3 DNA: TGTGCCAGCATAAGTGGACTAGCGGGCTACGAGCAGTACTTC; D gene: TRBD2; J gene: TRBJ2-7; clone size: .; V gene: TRBV6-1; CDR3 length: 14
CDR3 protein: CASSSYTGINEQFF; CDR3 DNA: TGTGCCAGCTCAAGTTATACAGGGATTAATGAGCAGTTCTTC; D gene: .; J gene: TRBJ2-1; clone size: .; V gene: TRBV18; CDR3 length: 14
CDR3 protein: CASSLGMGRGREQYF; CDR3 DNA: TGTGCCAGCAGCTTAGGGATGGGGCGGGGTCGGGAGCAGTACTTC; D gene: .; J gene: TRBJ2-7; clone size: .; V gene: TRBV11-2; CDR3 length: 15
CDR3 protein: CASSSYRGYGYTF; CDR3 DNA: TGTGCCAGCAGCTCCTACAGGGGCTATGGCTACACCTTC; D gene: TRBD1; J gene: TRBJ1-2; clone size: few; V gene: TRBV7-6; CDR3 length: 13
CDR3 protein: CATSRDSRRAGDEQYF; CDR3 DNA: TGTGCCACCAGCAGAGATAGCAGGAGGGCCGGGGACGAGCAGTACTTC; D gene: .; J gene: TRBJ2-7; clone size: .; V gene: TRBV15; CDR3 length: 16
CDR3 protein: CASRKEGLRESYEQYF; CDR3 DNA: TGTGCCAGCAGAAAAGAAGGCTTGCGGGAGTCCTACGAGCAGTACTTC; D gene: .; J gene: TRBJ2-7; clone size: .; V gene: TRBV21-1; CDR3 length: 16
CDR3 protein: CASSPVGALWGYTF; CDR3 DNA: TGTGCCAGCAGCCCCGTGGGGGCCCTCTGGGGCTACACCTTC; D gene: .; J gene: TRBJ1-2; clone size: .; V gene: TRBV7-8; CDR3 length: 14
CDR3 protein: CASSLGGGDEYEQFF; CDR3 DNA: TGCGCCAGCAGCTTAGGAGGGGGCGATGAATATGAGCAGTTCTTC; D gene: .; J gene: TRBJ2-1; clone size: once; V gene: TRBV5-1; CDR3 length: 15
CDR3 protein: CASSLDFGQGDDEQYF; CDR3 DNA: TGTGCCAGCAGCTTGGACTTTGGACAGGGGGACGACGAGCAGTACTTC; D gene: TRBD1; J gene: TRBJ2-7; clone size: .; V gene: TRBV5-6; CDR3 length: 16
CDR3 protein: CASSVQQWNEKLFF; CDR3 DNA: TGTGCCAGTAGTGTCCAACAGTGGAATGAAAAACTGTTTTTT; D gene: .; J gene: TRBJ1-4; clone size: .; V gene: TRBV19; CDR3 length: 14
CDR3 protein: CASSQRVGGHGPDTQYF; CDR3 DNA: TGTGCCAGCAGCCAAAGGGTTGGGGGGCACGGCCCAGATACGCAGTATTTT; D gene: .; J gene: TRBJ2-3; clone size: .; V gene: TRBV28; CDR3 length: 17
CDR3 protein: CASSKAGLSHNEQFF; CDR3 DNA: TGTGCCAGCAGCAAAGCGGGGCTATCCCACAATGAGCAGTTCTTC; D gene: TRBD2; J gene: TRBJ2-1; clone size: .; V gene: TRBV7-3; CDR3 length: 15
CDR3 protein: CASSLAPPQYEQYF; CDR3 DNA: TGCGCCAGCAGCTTGGCACCCCCTCAGTACGAGCAGTACTTC; D gene: .; J gene: TRBJ2-7; clone size: medium-sized; V gene: TRBV5-1; CDR3 length: 14
CDR3 protein: CASSPRFYSNQPQHF; CDR3 DNA: TGTGCCAGTAGTCCACGATTCTATAGCAATCAGCCCCAGCATTTT; D gene: .; J gene: TRBJ1-5; clone size: .; V gene: TRBV19; CDR3 length: 15